This TCR beta chain was identified during a study of T cell repertoires in cytomegalovirus infection. Study summary: Indications came from public TCR beta signatures; they pointed to CMV infection and to a matching HLA type. Study-wide findings and caveats: Carriers of CMV plus the relevant HLA were identified by cumulative public TCR beta family frequency. CMV-specific TCR beta clonotypes restricted by HLA-C were the ones dominating the ex vivo response.

The CDR3 is 12 amino acids. Per germline, CDR1 SEHNR and CDR2 FQNEAQ (reference sequence). V was shortened by 2 bases and J by 3 bases, with 2 bases between the two germline ends. Each CDR3 protein gets one entry after TCRdb re-called the reads with MiXCR. The sample contains 40,000 to 50,000 distinct CDR3 sequences, 20% to 25% of which appear only once. This clonotype was seen ten or more times. Its antigen remains unidentified. The sequencing input was PBMCs, sequenced either directly or after in vitro stimulation (not recorded which). The chain has TRBV7-9 and TRBJ1-5; no clear D. The receptor was isolated from a human donor in good health (CMV status not recorded). Some clones in this sample may be carry-over from other donors' samples. The CDR3 loop reads CASSLINQPQHF. CDR3 DNA sequence: TGTGCCAGCAGCTTAATCAATCAGCCCCAGCATTTT.